This TCR beta chain was obtained from a study of Graves' ophthalmopathy and Graves' hyperthyroidism. In germline, CDR1 is SGHRS, CDR2 YFSETQ. The germline V and J ends were trimmed by 4 bases and 0 bases, with 9 bases remaining between them. The length of the CDR3 is 14 residues. From RNA, the CDR3 regions of TCR beta chains were amplified and sequenced. RT-PCR in the first round used HTBI primers; a second-round multiplex PCR followed. TCRdb recomputed calls from the multiplex PCR reads with MiXCR, one row per CDR3 protein. The sample has hundreds of thousands of distinct CDR3 sequences; approximately 15% are singletons.

The rearrangement uses TRBV5-1 and TRBJ2-3; D unresolved. This TCR derives from a woman younger than 45 with Graves' ophthalmopathy. Sequencing was performed on blood. CDR3 sequence reads: CASSGMTSTDTQYF. Written as DNA, the CDR3 is TGCGCCAGCAGCGGGATGACTAGCACAGATACGCAGTATTTT.